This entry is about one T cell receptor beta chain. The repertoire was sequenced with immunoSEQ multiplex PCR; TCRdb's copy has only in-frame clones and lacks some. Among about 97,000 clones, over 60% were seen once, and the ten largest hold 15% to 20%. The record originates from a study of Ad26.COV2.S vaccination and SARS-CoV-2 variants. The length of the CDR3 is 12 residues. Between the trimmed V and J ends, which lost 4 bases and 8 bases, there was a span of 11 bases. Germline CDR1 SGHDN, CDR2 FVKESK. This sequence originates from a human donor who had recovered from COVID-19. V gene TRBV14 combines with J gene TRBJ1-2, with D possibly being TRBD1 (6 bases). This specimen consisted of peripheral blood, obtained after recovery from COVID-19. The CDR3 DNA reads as TGTGCCAGCAGCCCTGGACAGTTCGGCTACACCTTC. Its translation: CASSPGQFGYTF.